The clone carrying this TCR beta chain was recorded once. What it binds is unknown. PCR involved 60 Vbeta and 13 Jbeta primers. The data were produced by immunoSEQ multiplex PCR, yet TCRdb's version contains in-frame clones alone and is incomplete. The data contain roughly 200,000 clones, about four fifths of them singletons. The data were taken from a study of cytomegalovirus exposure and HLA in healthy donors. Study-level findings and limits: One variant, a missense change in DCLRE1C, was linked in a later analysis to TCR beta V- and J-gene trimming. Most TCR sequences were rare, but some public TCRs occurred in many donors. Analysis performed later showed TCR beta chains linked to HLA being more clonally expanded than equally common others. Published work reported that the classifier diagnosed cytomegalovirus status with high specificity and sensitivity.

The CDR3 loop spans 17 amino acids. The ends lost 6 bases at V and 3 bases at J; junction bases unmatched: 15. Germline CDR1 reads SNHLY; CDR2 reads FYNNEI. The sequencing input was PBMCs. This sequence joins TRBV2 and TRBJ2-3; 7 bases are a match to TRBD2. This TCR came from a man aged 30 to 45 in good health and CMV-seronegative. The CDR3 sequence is CASRRAAFRGGTDTQYF. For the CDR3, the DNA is TGTGCCAGCAGGAGGGCCGCCTTCCGCGGGGGAACAGATACGCAGTATTTT. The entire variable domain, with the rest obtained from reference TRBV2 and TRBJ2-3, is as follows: EPEVTQTPSHQVTQMGQEVILRCVPISNHLYFYWYRQILGQKVEFLVSFYNNEISEKSEIFDDQFSVERPDGSNFTLKIRSTKLEDSAMYFCASRRAAFRGGTDTQYFGPGTRLTVL.